The TCR beta chain described here comes from a study of blood T cell repertoires in COVID-19. Study details: Collection of acute and convalescent COVID-19 samples took place in the United States, Italy and Spain. The analysed material was cDNA or gDNA that came from T cells, B-cell-depleted T cells, or PBMCs.

In its sample, this clone was seen once. Original analysis: Counts of nucleated cells, estimated from reference gene primer amplification, were obtained. The repertoire was sequenced with immunoSEQ multiplex PCR; TCRdb's copy has only in-frame clones and lacks some. V, J and clone size are those of that table, while D and trimming were read from the DNA. The sample consists of about 240,000 clones, approximately 86% of them appearing once. V dropped 1 base and J dropped 12; count of bases not matched to a gene: 7. CDR1 and CDR2 (germline): LGHNT, FRNRAP. CDR3 length: 13 amino acids. Recruits, aged roughly 18 to 95 years, lived in 24 US areas.

Sequencing used PBMCs or T cells enriched from blood (not recorded which). The V gene is TRBV12-5, the J gene TRBJ1-1, with 8 bases aligning to TRBD1. The receptor was isolated from a woman in her 30s with acute COVID-19. CDR3 coding DNA: TGTGCTAGTGGTTTGGAACTACAGGGGGAAACTTTCTTT. This codes for CASGLELQGETFF.